Shown below are 32 T cell receptor beta chains from a single sample sequenced in a study of cytomegalovirus exposure and HLA in healthy donors. The PCR made use of 60 Vbeta and 13 Jbeta primers. TCRdb's copy holds only in-frame clones and misses some; the assay was immunoSEQ multiplex PCR. The repertoire has about 150,000 clones, about four fifths of them found once; the top ten carry around 2.8%. The sample was PBMCs. These receptor sequences come from a man aged 18 to 35 in good health and CMV-seronegative.

The chain employs TRBV5-6 and TRBJ2-5; a possible D gene is TRBD1 (6 bases). This CDR3 is 15 amino acids long. Germline CDR1 and CDR2: SGHDT and YYEEEE. Trimming removed 4 bases from V and 0 bases from J, with 13 bases in between. The CDR3: CASSEDSTYQETQYF. The CDR3 DNA reads as TGTGCCAGCAGCGAGGACAGTACCTACCAAGAGACCCAGTACTTC.

The sample holds a few counts of this clone. The genes are TRBV11-2 and TRBJ2-7; 10 nucleotides align to TRBD2. Germline CDR1 and CDR2: SGHAT and FQNNGV. Trimming at V came to 4 bases and at J to 2 bases, leaving 5 bases not matched to a gene. The CDR3 spans 15 residues. The CDR3 DNA follows: TGTGCCAGCAGCTCCCAACTAGCGGGAACCTACGAGCAGTACTTC. The encoded protein is CASSSQLAGTYEQYF.

V is TRBV4-3 and J is TRBJ2-1, with TRBD1 matching 10 bases. Germline-derived CDR1 and CDR2 are LGHNA and YSLEER. The CDR3 length is 19 residues. The ends lost 0 bases at V and 15 bases at J; junction bases unmatched: 23. CDR3 DNA sequence: TGCGCCAGCAGCCAAGAACGTGGGGAATACGGACAGGGGGGAAGATTACGGTTCTTC. Translating gives CASSQERGEYGQGGRLRFF.

This chain links TRBV7-8 with TRBJ2-1, with D perhaps TRBD2 (7 bases). The CDR3 sequence is 15 residues long. The V and J ends lost 0 bases and 9 bases respectively, with 15 bases between them. From germline, CDR1 is SGHVS and CDR2 FQNEAQ. The CDR3 DNA sequence: TGTGCCAGCAGCTTAGCCGGGGGGCCTTTACCTGAGCAGTTCTTC. Encoded protein: CASSLAGGPLPEQFF.

The rearrangement joins TRBV7-2 to TRBJ1-6, with TRBD1 matching 7 bases. The germline CDR1 and CDR2 sequences are SGHTA and FQGNSA. This CDR3 contains 16 residues. V lost 5 bases to trimming and J lost 0 bases; unmatched junction nucleotides: 4. This CDR3 is CASSLGQSSYNSPLHF. The CDR3 DNA reads TGTGCCAGCAGCCTGGGACAGAGCTCCTATAATTCACCCCTCCACTTT.

J is TRBJ1-6 and V is TRBV10-2; 9 nucleotides agree with TRBD1. J lost 7 bases, V lost 5 bases, and 3 bases had no gene match. The CDR3 consists of 14 residues. Germline values: CDR1 WSHSY, CDR2 SAAADI. Written as DNA, the CDR3 is TGCGCCAGCAGTCGGACAGGGGTCAATTCACCCCTCCACTTT. Its translation is CASSRTGVNSPLHF.

V gene TRBV4-2 combines with J gene TRBJ2-3; 7 bases are a match to TRBD2. CDR3 length: 14 residues. Per germline, CDR1 LGHNA and CDR2 YNFKEQ. Unmatched junction bases numbered 7, after V lost 8 bases and J lost 2 bases. The CDR3 reads CASGEGLPTDTQYF. The CDR3 nucleotides are TGTGCCAGCGGCGAGGGACTACCCACAGATACGCAGTATTTT.

The V and J genes are TRBV5-5 and TRBJ1-4, with D possibly matching TRBD1 (6 bases). The V and J ends lost 2 bases and 7 bases respectively, with 21 bases between them. The CDR3 has 17 amino acids. From germline, CDR1 is SGHKS and CDR2 YYEKEE (reference sequence). CDR3 bases: TGTGCCAGCAGCTTCCTCCCTCGACAGGTGTCTAGTGAAAAACTGTTTTTT. Translating gives CASSFLPRQVSSEKLFF. Based on the CDR3 plus reference TRBV5-5 and TRBJ1-4, the full variable domain is DAGVTQSPTHLIKTRGQQVTLRCSPISGHKSVSWYQQVLGQGPQFIFQYYEKEERGRGNFPDRFSARQFPNYSSELNVNALLLGDSALYLCASSFLPRQVSSEKLFFGSGTQLSVL.

This clone was detected only a few times. The chain combines TRBV6-5 with TRBJ1-5; maybe TRBD1 (5 bases). Germline V gene data show CDR1 as MNHEY and CDR2 as SVGAGI. V was cut by 5 bases and J by 2 bases, with 10 bases left in between. CDR3 length equals 14 residues. CDR3 sequence reads: CASSEGGGNQPQHF. CDR3 coding DNA: TGTGCCAGCAGTGAGGGAGGGGGCAATCAGCCCCAGCATTTT.

This rearrangement joins TRBV5-4 to TRBJ2-3; TRBD2 matches at 10 bases. The CDR3 loop spans 15 amino acids. The V gene end was trimmed by 3 bases and the J gene end by 5 bases; junction bases not matched to a gene: 6. Germline V gene data show CDR1 as SGHNT and CDR2 as YYREEE (reference sequence). The CDR3 coding sequence is TGTGCCAGCAGCTCTCAGCGGGGGGGCCTAGATACGCAGTATTTT. Protein sequence: CASSSQRGGLDTQYF.

The chain has TRBV4-1 and TRBJ1-2; TRBD1 might be the D (6 bases). This CDR3 contains 15 residues. Germline values: CDR1 MGHRA, CDR2 YSYEKL. Trimming left V 0 bases short and J 4 bases short, with 12 bases between. The CDR3 region is CASSQDRGAGYGYTF. DNA of the CDR3: TGCGCCAGCAGCCAAGATCGGGGGGCGGGCTATGGCTACACCTTC.

This clone appeared a few times. J is TRBJ1-3 and V is TRBV6-5; TRBD1 might be the D (5 bases). This CDR3 contains 15 residues. Trimming pared 2 bases from V and 4 bases from J, leaving 12 bases between. Germline-derived CDR1 and CDR2 are MNHEY and SVGAGI. The CDR3 DNA reads TGTGCCAGCAGTTACCGGGGGAGCAGGGGAAACACCATATATTTT. Protein product: CASSYRGSRGNTIYF.

J is TRBJ1-5 and V is TRBV15; D remains unclear. This CDR3 region has 15 residues. The germline gives CDR1 LNHNV, CDR2 YYDKDF (reference sequence). V dropped 0 bases and J dropped 10 bases, with 16 bases sitting between them. CDR3 bases: TGTGCCACCAGCAGAGATGGCGACGTGAGGCACCCCCAGCATTTT. It encodes CATSRDGDVRHPQHF.

The chain recombines TRBV19 with TRBJ1-2; 7 nucleotides match TRBD1. V shed 10 bases, J shed 7 bases, and the junction held 12 bases outside the gene matches. Germline CDR1 reads LNHDA; CDR2 reads SQIVND (reference sequence). The CDR3 runs to 13 residues. The CDR3 spells CATTGPNRGGYTF. The DNA of the CDR3 is TGTGCCACGACAGGGCCCAATAGGGGTGGCTACACCTTC.

V and J are TRBV4-2 and TRBJ1-6; D is ambiguous. Germline-derived CDR1 and CDR2 are LGHNA and YNFKEQ. CDR3 length equals 17 residues. Trimming removed 0 bases at V and 4 bases at J, with 13 bases between. The CDR3 bases are TGTGCCAGCAGCCAAGATGCGGTCTCACTTTATAATTCACCCCTCCACTTT. This encodes CASSQDAVSLYNSPLHF.

With respect to this clone: A junction boundary mismatches the germline segment, possibly from a read error. V usage is TRBV30 and J usage is TRBJ2-6; TRBD1 might be the D (6 bases). The germline gives CDR1 GTSNPN, CDR2 SVGIG (reference sequence). The CDR3 covers 16 residues. The CDR3 DNA reads TGTGCCTGGCGGGCAGGGGAAACCTCTGGGGCCAACGGCCTGACTTTC. The encoded protein is CAWRAGETSGANGLTF.

J is TRBJ2-7 and V is TRBV5-1; D is undetermined. Germline CDR1 SGHRS, CDR2 YFSETQ. V lost 1 base and J 7 bases, leaving 12 bases between the germline ends. The CDR3 extends over 13 amino acids. CDR3 sequence (DNA): TGCGCCAGCAGCTTGTTGTCCGGGCGGGAGCAGTACGTC. This gives the protein CASSLLSGREQYV.

V gene TRBV30 combines with J gene TRBJ2-1, with D perhaps TRBD2 (6 bases). Between the trimmed V and J ends, which lost 2 bases and 5 bases, there was a span of 13 bases. Germline V gene sequence: CDR1 GTSNPN, CDR2 SVGIG (reference sequence). CDR3 length: 14 amino acids. CDR3 sequence (DNA): TGTGCCTGGAGTCGGAGGGGCTTGGACAATGAGCAGTTCTTC. Protein sequence: CAWSRRGLDNEQFF.

The rearrangement joins TRBV5-8 to TRBJ1-2; possibly TRBD1 for D (5 bases). Trimming took 1 base from V and 4 from J, leaving 8 bases between them. This CDR3 contains 13 residues. In germline, CDR1 is SGHTS, CDR2 YDEGEE. The CDR3 region has the DNA TGTGCCAGCAGCTTGCAGGGTCCCTATGGCTACACCTTC. Amino acids: CASSLQGPYGYTF.

In this sample, this clone turned up a few times. The chain carries TRBV7-8 and TRBJ1-5, with 8 bases matching TRBD1. Per germline, CDR1 SGHVS and CDR2 FQNEAQ. Losses at the gene ends were 5 bases for V and 0 bases for J; bases not matched to a gene: 9. This CDR3 is 17 amino acids long. The CDR3 loop reads CASSPYRDRSSNQPQHF. In DNA form, the CDR3 reads TGTGCCAGCAGCCCGTACCGGGACAGGAGTAGCAATCAGCCCCAGCATTTT.

The J gene is TRBJ2-7, the V gene TRBV7-2, with a tentative D call TRBD1 (6 bases). V was pared by 4 bases and J by 2 bases, with 9 bases between. The CDR3 consists of 13 residues. CDR1 SGHTA and CDR2 FQGNSA come from the germline V gene. Written as DNA, the CDR3 is TGTGCCAGCAGCTCTGGACAGACCTACGAGCAGTACTTC. It yields the protein CASSSGQTYEQYF.

CDR3 bases: TGCGCCAGCAGCTTGGATGGACAGGGGAGCCAGCAGTACTTC. Residues: CASSLDGQGSQQYF. This chain joins TRBV5-1 and TRBJ2-7, with 9 bases that match TRBD1. Germline CDR1 reads SGHRS; CDR2 reads YFSETQ. This CDR3 has 14 residues. Trimming took 0 bases from V and 8 from J; bases not matched to a gene: 6.

This chain joins TRBV9 and TRBJ2-1; 9 bases map to TRBD2. Germline CDR1 is SGDLS and CDR2 is YYNGEE. V lost 0 bases and J lost 6; bases outside the gene matches: 7. This CDR3 is 16 amino acids long. DNA for the CDR3: TGTGCCAGCAGCGTAGAGTGGGCGGGGGGGGGCAATGAGCAGTTCTTC. Its translation is CASSVEWAGGGNEQFF.

This chain connects TRBV5-4 to TRBJ2-5; possible D gene TRBD1, 7 bases. The CDR3 consists of 13 residues. CDR1 and CDR2 from the germline V gene are SGHNT and YYREEE (reference sequence). V was shortened by 5 bases and J by 1 base, with 9 bases between the two germline ends. The CDR3 DNA reads as TGTGCCAGCAGGCGGGACAGCCAAGAGACCCAGTACTTC. Protein: CASRRDSQETQYF.

CDR3 DNA sequence: TGTGCCAGTAGTGCCTGGGCAGACCAAGAGACCCAGTACTTC. It encodes CASSAWADQETQYF. This chain joins TRBV19 and TRBJ2-5; no definite D call. V was shortened by 5 bases and J by 0 bases, with 10 bases between the two germline ends. The germline gives CDR1 LNHDA, CDR2 SQIVND (reference sequence). The CDR3 is made up of 14 amino acids.

V is TRBV6-5 and J is TRBJ1-2; 9 nucleotides agree with TRBD1. J was trimmed by 1 base and V by 5 bases; bases with no gene match: 5. This CDR3 is 15 amino acids long. The germline V gene has CDR1 MNHEY and CDR2 SVGAGI. The CDR3 coding sequence is TGTGCCAGCAGTCAAGACAGGGGGTTTAACTATGGCTACACCTTC. Protein sequence: CASSQDRGFNYGYTF.

On this clone itself: The junction and the germline gene differ at one end; a read error may be behind it. J is TRBJ2-6 and V is TRBV14; possibly TRBD1 for D (5 bases). Germline-derived CDR1 and CDR2 are SGHDN and FVKESK. This CDR3 contains 15 residues. The CDR3 protein is CASKKGISGANGLTF. Written as DNA, the CDR3 is TGTGCCAGCAAAAAGGGGATCTCTGGGGCCAACGGCCTGACTTTC.

The chain couples TRBV6-5 to TRBJ1-1; 7 nucleotides line up with TRBD1. The CDR3 length is 15 residues. The J segment lost 0 bases and the V segment lost 2 bases, leaving 3 bases of the junction unmatched. Germline V lookup: CDR1 MNHEY, CDR2 SVGAGI. CDR3 sequence reads: CASSYQTGLNTEAFF. In DNA, the CDR3 is TGTGCCAGCAGTTACCAGACAGGGTTGAACACTGAAGCTTTCTTT.

The CDR3 here is CAISNDDRGWETQYF. The CDR3 DNA reads TGTGCCATCAGCAATGACGACAGGGGATGGGAGACCCAGTACTTC. The chain employs TRBV10-3 and TRBJ2-5, with 8 bases aligning to TRBD1. With 6 bases clipped from V and 5 bases from J, the junction kept 11 bases outside the gene matches. Per germline, CDR1 ENHRY and CDR2 SYGVKD. The CDR3 extends over 15 amino acids.

The rearrangement links TRBV18 to TRBJ1-5, with D unclear. Per the germline V gene, CDR1 is KGHSH and CDR2 is LQKENI. CDR3 length: 13 residues. Trimming pared 3 bases from V and 7 bases from J, leaving 10 bases between. Here the CDR3 reads CASSPEVGQPQHF. The CDR3 DNA is TGTGCCAGCTCACCCGAGGTCGGGCAGCCCCAGCATTTT.

This rearrangement joins TRBV13 to TRBJ1-1, with D unclear. The germline V and J ends were trimmed by 0 bases and 4 bases, with 12 bases remaining between them. CDR3 size: 15 residues. CDR1 is PRHDT, CDR2 FYEKMQ, per germline (reference sequence). CDR3 coding DNA: TGTGCCAGCAGCTTAGGTGGGCACTTATTCACTGAAGCTTTCTTT. Translated: CASSLGGHLFTEAFF.

This clone was observed once. V usage is TRBV5-6 and J usage is TRBJ1-1, with 8 bases matching TRBD1. CDR3 length equals 15 residues. Germline values: CDR1 SGHDT, CDR2 YYEEEE. V gave up 5 bases and J gave up 3 bases; unmatched junction bases: 9. CDR3 nucleotide sequence: TGTGCCAGCAGTCCGACAGGGGCACCGGACACTGAAGCTTTCTTT. It encodes CASSPTGAPDTEAFF.